Following are 11 T cell receptor beta chains from one sample sequenced in a study of shared clonotypes between healthy human individuals. The repertoire was sequenced with immunoSEQ multiplex PCR; TCRdb's copy has only in-frame clones and lacks some. The repertoire holds about 510,000 clones, with 60% to 85% as singletons. Sequencing input: PBMCs. The receptor source for this set is a woman in her forties in good health. Some clones in this sample may be carry-over from other donors' samples.

The genes are TRBV5-1 and TRBJ2-7; 9 bases fit TRBD2. The CDR3 runs to 13 residues. Germline V CDR1 and CDR2: SGHRS, YFSETQ. V lost 6 bases and J lost 5; bases outside the gene matches: 6. CDR3 nucleotide sequence: TGCGCCAGCAAAGTAGCGGGAGCAGACGAGCAGTACTTC. This encodes CASKVAGADEQYF.

Only one count was recorded for this clone. CDR3 sequence: CASSPDLKGYNEQFF. CDR3 bases: TGCGCCAGCAGCCCCGACTTAAAGGGCTACAATGAGCAGTTCTTC. The chain employs TRBV5-1 and TRBJ2-1; no firm D call. This CDR3 has 15 amino acids. V lost 4 bases, J lost 3 bases, and 14 bases lay in between. CDR1 is SGHRS, CDR2 YFSETQ, per germline.

The rearrangement joins TRBV27 to TRBJ2-3, with 7 bases fitting TRBD2. Unmatched junction bases numbered 7, after V lost 6 bases and J lost 1 base. The CDR3 extends over 15 amino acids. Germline V gene sequence: CDR1 MNHEY, CDR2 SMNVEV (reference sequence). The CDR3 nucleotides are TGTGCCAGCAGGGTACTAGCGACCCGCACAGATACGCAGTATTTT. Protein: CASRVLATRTDTQYF.

The chain carries TRBV7-8 and TRBJ2-4; D possibly uses TRBD1 or TRBD2 (6 bases each). The CDR3 has 17 residues. V lost 1 base to trimming and J lost 0 bases, with 13 bases between them. The germline V gene encodes CDR1 SGHVS and CDR2 FQNEAQ. As DNA, the CDR3 is TGTGCCAGCAGCTTAGATGGGGGGCCGCTAGCCAAAAACATTCAGTACTTC. The encoded protein is CASSLDGGPLAKNIQYF.

The rearrangement uses TRBV7-3 and TRBJ2-7; no definite D call. Trimming cost V 2 bases and J 3 bases, with 8 bases left between them. The CDR3 runs 13 residues. In germline, CDR1 is SGHTA, CDR2 FQGTGA. In DNA, the CDR3 is TGTGCCAGCAGCTTAGGACCAAACTACGAGCAGTACTTC. Translation gives CASSLGPNYEQYF. Based on the CDR3 plus reference TRBV7-3 and TRBJ2-7, the full variable domain is GAGVSQTPSNKVTEKGKYVELRCDPISGHTALYWYRQSLGQGPEFLIYFQGTGAADDSGLPNDRFFAVRPEGSVSTLKIQRTERGDSAVYLCASSLGPNYEQYFGPGTRLTVT.

This clone is a singleton in its sample. The chain combines TRBV11-2 with TRBJ2-3, with 7 bases aligning to TRBD2. V lost 4 bases to trimming and J lost 4 bases; unmatched junction nucleotides: 11. The CDR3 extends over 16 amino acids. Germline CDR1 and CDR2: SGHAT and FQNNGV. This CDR3 reads CASSYGGAGVPDTQYF. The CDR3 DNA reads TGTGCCAGCAGCTATGGTGGGGCGGGAGTACCAGATACGCAGTATTTT.

The V gene is TRBV28, the J gene TRBJ1-5; D is undetermined. The V gene's germline CDR1 is MDHEN and CDR2 SYDVKM. The CDR3 contains 13 residues. V was shortened by 6 bases and J by 1 base, with 7 bases between the two germline ends. The CDR3 sequence: CASSWVSNQPQHF. The CDR3 region has the DNA TGTGCCAGCAGCTGGGTGAGCAATCAGCCCCAGCATTTT.

This chain links TRBV5-1 with TRBJ2-2; 11 bases map to TRBD2. The J segment lost 7 bases and the V segment lost 3 bases, leaving 14 bases of the junction unmatched. Germline CDR1 SGHRS, CDR2 YFSETQ. CDR3 length equals 18 residues. The CDR3 spells CASSSILAGGGSGGELFF. CDR3 nucleotides: TGCGCCAGCAGCTCTATCCTAGCGGGAGGTGGTAGTGGCGGGGAGCTGTTTTTT.

The genes are TRBV7-2 and TRBJ1-2; D not resolved. Germline V CDR1 and CDR2: SGHTA, FQGNSA. Trimming took off 8 bases at V and 0 bases at J, with 16 bases between the two ends. This CDR3 spans 15 amino acids. Here the CDR3 DNA reads TGTGCCAGCGTACCTACTCATTTAGCTAACTATGGCTACACCTTC. It specifies CASVPTHLANYGYTF.

The genes are TRBV28 and TRBJ1-2; D is undetermined. Trimming shortened V by 2 bases and J by 5 bases, and 6 bases separated the two germline ends. Germline CDR1 reads MDHEN; CDR2 reads SYDVKM. CDR3 length: 12 residues. The CDR3 reads CASSLELYGYTF. As DNA, the CDR3 is TGTGCCAGCAGTTTAGAACTTTATGGCTACACCTTC.

A note on this clone: This CDR3 is also generated by other DNA sequences in the sample. V is TRBV11-2 and J is TRBJ2-5, with no clear D. The length of the CDR3 is 12 residues. With 1 base removed from V and 5 bases from J, the gap between germline ends came to 5 bases. CDR1 and CDR2 (germline): SGHAT, FQNNGV. CDR3 sequence: CASSLVGETQYF. In DNA form, the CDR3 reads TGTGCCAGCAGCTTAGTCGGGGAGACCCAGTACTTC.